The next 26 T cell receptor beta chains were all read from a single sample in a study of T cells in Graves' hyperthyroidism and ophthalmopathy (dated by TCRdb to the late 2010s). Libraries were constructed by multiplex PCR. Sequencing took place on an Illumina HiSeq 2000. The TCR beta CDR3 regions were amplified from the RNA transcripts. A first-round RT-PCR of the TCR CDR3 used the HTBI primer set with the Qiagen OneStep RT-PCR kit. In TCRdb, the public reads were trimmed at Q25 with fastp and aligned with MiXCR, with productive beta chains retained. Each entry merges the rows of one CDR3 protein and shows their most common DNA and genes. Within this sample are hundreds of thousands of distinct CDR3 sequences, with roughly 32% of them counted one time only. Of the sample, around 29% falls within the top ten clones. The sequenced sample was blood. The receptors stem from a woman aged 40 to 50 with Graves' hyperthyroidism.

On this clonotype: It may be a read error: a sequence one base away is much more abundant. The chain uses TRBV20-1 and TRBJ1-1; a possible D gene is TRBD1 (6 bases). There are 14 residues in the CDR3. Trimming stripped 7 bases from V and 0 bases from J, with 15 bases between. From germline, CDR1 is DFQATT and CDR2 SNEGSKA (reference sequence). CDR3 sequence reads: CSGSQQGMNTEAFF. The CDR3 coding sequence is TGCAGTGGGTCTCAACAGGGAATGAACACTGAAGCTTTCTTT.

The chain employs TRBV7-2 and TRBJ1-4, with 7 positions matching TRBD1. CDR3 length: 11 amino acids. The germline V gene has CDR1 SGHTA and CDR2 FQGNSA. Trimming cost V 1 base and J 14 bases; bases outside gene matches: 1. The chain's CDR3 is CASSLGDSLFF. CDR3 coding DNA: TGTGCCAGCAGCTTAGGGGACAGCCTGTTTTTT. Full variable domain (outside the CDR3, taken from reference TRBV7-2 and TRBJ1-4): GAGVSQSPSNKVTEKGKDVELRCDPISGHTALYWYRQSLGQGLEFLIYFQGNSAPDKSGLPSDRFSAERTGGSVSTLTIQRTQQEDSAVYLCASSLGDSLFFGSGTQLSVL.

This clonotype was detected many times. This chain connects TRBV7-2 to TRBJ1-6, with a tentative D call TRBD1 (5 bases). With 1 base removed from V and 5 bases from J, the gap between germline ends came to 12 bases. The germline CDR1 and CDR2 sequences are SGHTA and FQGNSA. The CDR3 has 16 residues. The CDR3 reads CASSLVAGQNNSPLHF. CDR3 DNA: TGTGCCAGCAGCTTAGTGGCAGGGCAAAATAATTCACCCCTCCACTTT. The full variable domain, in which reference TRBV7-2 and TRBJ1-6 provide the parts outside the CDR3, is GAGVSQSPSNKVTEKGKDVELRCDPISGHTALYWYRQSLGQGLEFLIYFQGNSAPDKSGLPSDRFSAERTGGSVSTLTIQRTQQEDSAVYLCASSLVAGQNNSPLHFGNGTRLTVT.

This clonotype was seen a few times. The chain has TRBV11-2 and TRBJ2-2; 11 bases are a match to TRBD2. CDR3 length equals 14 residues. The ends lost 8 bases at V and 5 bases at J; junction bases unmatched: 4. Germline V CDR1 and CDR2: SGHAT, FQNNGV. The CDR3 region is CASRTSGSTGELFF. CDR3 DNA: TGTGCCAGCCGAACTAGCGGGAGTACCGGGGAGCTGTTTTTT.

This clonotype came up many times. CDR3 bases: TGCAGTGCTAGAGCCGACCGGGACACCTCTTCTGGGACCCAGTACTTC. Its protein product is CSARADRDTSSGTQYF. The chain carries TRBV20-1 and TRBJ2-5; D perhaps matches TRBD1 (6 bases). There are 16 residues in the CDR3. The germline V and J ends were trimmed by 1 base and 7 bases, with 22 bases remaining between them. CDR1 and CDR2 from the germline V gene are DFQATT and SNEGSKA (reference sequence).

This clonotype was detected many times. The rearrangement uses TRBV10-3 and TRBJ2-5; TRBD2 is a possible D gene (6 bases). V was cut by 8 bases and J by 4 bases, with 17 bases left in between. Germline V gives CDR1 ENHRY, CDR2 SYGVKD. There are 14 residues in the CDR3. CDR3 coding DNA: TGTGCCATCCGCCCCATGGGGGAGGCAGAGACCCAGTACTTC. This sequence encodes CAIRPMGEAETQYF.

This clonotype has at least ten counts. This chain's CDR3 is CASSLENGMKTQYF. CDR3 nucleotides: TGTGCCAGCAGCTTAGAAAACGGTATGAAGACCCAGTACTTC. The chain employs TRBV7-2 and TRBJ2-5, with D unclear. The CDR3 is 14 residues long. CDR1 is SGHTA, CDR2 FQGNSA, per germline. Between the trimmed V and J ends, which lost 1 base and 6 bases, there was a span of 12 bases.

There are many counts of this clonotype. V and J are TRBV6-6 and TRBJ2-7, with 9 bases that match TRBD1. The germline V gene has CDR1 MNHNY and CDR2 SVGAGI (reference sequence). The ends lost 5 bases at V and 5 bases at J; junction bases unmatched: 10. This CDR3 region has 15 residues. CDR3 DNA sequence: TGTGCCAGCAGTCACCGGGACAGGGAAGAGGACGAGCAGTACTTC. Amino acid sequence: CASSHRDREEDEQYF.

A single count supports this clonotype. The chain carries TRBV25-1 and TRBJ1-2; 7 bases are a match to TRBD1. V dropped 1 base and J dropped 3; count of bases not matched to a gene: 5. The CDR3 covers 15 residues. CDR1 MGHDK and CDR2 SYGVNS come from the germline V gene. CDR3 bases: TGTGCCAGCAGTGAATCGTGGCAGGGGGACTATGGCTACACCTTC. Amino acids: CASSESWQGDYGYTF.

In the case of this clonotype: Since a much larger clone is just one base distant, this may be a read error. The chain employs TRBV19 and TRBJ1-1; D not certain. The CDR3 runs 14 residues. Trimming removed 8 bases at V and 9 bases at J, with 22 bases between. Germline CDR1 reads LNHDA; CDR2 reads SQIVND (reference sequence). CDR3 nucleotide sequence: TGTGCCAGTCGAATCGGACTGAGCGACTTAAAAGCTTTCTTT. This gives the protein CASRIGLSDLKAFF.

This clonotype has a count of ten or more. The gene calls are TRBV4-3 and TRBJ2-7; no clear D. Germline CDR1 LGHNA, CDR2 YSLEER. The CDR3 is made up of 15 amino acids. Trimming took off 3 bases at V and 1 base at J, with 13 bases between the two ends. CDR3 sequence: CASSQHPVGSYEQYF. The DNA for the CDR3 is TGCGCCAGCAGCCAGCATCCCGTTGGATCCTACGAGCAGTACTTC.

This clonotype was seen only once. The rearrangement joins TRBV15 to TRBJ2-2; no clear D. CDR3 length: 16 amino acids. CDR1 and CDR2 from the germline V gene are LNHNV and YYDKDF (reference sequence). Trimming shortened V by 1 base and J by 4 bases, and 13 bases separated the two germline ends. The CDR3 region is CATSRVMADGTGELFF. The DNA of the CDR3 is TGTGCCACCAGCAGAGTGATGGCGGATGGCACCGGGGAGCTGTTTTTT.

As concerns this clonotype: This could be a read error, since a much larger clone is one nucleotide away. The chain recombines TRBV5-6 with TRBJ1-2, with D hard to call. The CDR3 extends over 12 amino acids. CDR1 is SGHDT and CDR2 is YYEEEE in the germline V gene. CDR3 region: CARSLDPDGYTF. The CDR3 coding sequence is TGTGCCCGCAGCTTAGATCCGGATGGCTACACCTTC.

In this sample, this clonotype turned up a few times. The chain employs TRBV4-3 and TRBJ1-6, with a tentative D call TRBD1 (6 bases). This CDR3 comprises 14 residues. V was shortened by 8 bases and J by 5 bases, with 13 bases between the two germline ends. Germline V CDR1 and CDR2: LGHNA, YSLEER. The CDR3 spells CASGARTDNSPLHF. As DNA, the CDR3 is TGCGCCAGCGGAGCTCGGACAGATAATTCACCCCTCCACTTT.

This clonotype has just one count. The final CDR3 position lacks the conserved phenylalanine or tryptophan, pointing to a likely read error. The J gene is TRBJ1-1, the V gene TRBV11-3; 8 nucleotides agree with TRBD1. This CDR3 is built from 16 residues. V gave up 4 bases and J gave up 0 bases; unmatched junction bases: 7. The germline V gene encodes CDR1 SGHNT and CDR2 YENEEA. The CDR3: CASSYRDRPLNTEAFL. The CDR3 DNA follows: TGTGCCAGCAGCTACCGGGACAGGCCTCTGAACACTGAAGCTTTCCTT.

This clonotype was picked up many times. Here the CDR3 reads CASSTDGTGANVLTF. In DNA form, the CDR3 reads TGTGCCAGCAGCACGGACGGCACTGGGGCCAACGTCCTGACTTTC. The V call is TRBV7-9, the J call TRBJ2-6; no definite D call. Trimming left V 5 bases short and J 2 bases short, with 10 bases between. This CDR3 has 15 amino acids. Germline-derived CDR1 and CDR2 are SEHNR and FQNEAQ (reference sequence).

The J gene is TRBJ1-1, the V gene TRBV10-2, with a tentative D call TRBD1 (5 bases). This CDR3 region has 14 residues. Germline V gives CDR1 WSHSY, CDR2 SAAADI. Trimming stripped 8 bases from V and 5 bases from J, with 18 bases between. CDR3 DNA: TGCGCCAGCCAAACTAGCGGGGGTGGTACTGAAGCTTTCTTT. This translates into CASQTSGGGTEAFF.

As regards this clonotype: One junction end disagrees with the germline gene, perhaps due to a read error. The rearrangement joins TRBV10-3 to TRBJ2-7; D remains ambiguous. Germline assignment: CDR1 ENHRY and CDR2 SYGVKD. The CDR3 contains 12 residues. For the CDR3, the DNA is TGTGCCAGCAGTTTAGATGACGGGGAGCAGTACTTC. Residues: CASSLDDGEQYF.

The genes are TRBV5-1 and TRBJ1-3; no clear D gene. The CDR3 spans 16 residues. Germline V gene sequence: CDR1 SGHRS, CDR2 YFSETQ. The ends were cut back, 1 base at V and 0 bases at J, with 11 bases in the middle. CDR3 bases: TGCGCCAGCAGCTTGATATCCGCCTTCTCTGGAAACACCATATATTTT. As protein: CASSLISAFSGNTIYF.

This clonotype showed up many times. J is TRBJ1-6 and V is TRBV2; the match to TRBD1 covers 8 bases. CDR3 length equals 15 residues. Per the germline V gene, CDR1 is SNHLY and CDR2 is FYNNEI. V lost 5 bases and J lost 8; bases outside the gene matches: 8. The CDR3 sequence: CASSRTGGFYSPLHF. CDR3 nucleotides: TGTGCCAGCAGTAGAACAGGGGGTTTCTATTCACCCCTCCACTTT.

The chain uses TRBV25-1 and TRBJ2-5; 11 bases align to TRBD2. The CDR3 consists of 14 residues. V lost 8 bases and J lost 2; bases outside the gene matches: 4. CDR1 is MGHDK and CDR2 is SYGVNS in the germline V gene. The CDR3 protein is CASHGTSGQETQYF. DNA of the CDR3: TGTGCCAGCCACGGGACTAGCGGACAAGAGACCCAGTACTTC.

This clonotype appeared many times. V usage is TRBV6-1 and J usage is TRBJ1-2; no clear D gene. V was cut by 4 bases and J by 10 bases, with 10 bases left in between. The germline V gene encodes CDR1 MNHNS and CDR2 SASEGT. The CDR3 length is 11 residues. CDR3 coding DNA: TGTGCCAGCAGTGGGCAGATTTACTACACCTTC. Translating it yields CASSGQIYYTF.

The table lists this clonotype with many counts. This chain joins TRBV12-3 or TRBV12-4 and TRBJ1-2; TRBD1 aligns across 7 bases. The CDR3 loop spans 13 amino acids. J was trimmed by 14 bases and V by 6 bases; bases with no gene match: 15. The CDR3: CASRYRGAPSRTF. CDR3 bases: TGTGCCAGCAGGTACAGGGGTGCCCCTTCGCGGACCTTC.

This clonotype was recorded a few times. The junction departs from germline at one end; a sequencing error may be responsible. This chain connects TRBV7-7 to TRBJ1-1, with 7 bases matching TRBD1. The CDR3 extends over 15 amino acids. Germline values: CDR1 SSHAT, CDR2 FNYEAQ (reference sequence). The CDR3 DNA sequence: TGTGCTAGCAGCTACTTCGTAGGGGGCCTGTCCGAAGCTTTCTTT. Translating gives CASSYFVGGLSEAFF.

CDR3 DNA: TGCAGTGCTGCCACGACAGGGAGGGATGATCAGCCCCAGTACTTC. Amino acid sequence: CSAATTGRDDQPQYF. The chain employs TRBV20-1 and TRBJ2-5, with D perhaps given as TRBD1 or TRBD2 (7 bases each). V lost 5 bases and J 9 bases, leaving 25 bases between the germline ends. Germline loops: CDR1 DFQATT, CDR2 SNEGSKA (reference sequence). The CDR3 length is 15 residues.

This chain's CDR3 is CASSSNQGSQGETQYF. In nucleotides, the CDR3 is TGTGCCAGCAGCTCAAACCAGGGGTCGCAGGGTGAGACCCAGTACTTC. This rearrangement joins TRBV7-2 to TRBJ2-5; D perhaps matches TRBD1 (6 bases). V gave up 4 bases and J gave up 5 bases, with 20 bases separating them. Germline CDR1 reads SGHTA; CDR2 reads FQGNSA. This CDR3 contains 16 residues.